The 19 T cell receptor beta chains below all came from one sample that was sequenced in a study of control samples from healthy donors and cancer patients (TCRdb year 2020). The method was the immunoSEQ multiplex PCR assay. Held by TCRdb, this immuneACCESS table contains in-frame sequences only and omits some clones. Under half of the omission traces to an unresolved V gene where checked; the cause of the rest is unknown. The sample table contains 150,000 to 200,000 clones; only one count was recorded for around 94% of them. Roughly 1.3% of the sample is held by the ten biggest clonotypes. The sample consisted of blood. These receptors all stem from a man aged 30 to 45 in good health.

The V gene is TRBV11-2, the J gene TRBJ1-1; D gene uncertain. Per the germline V gene, CDR1 is SGHAT and CDR2 is FQNNGV. Trimming left V 4 bases short and J 6 bases short, with 15 bases between. The CDR3 has 14 amino acids. The DNA for the CDR3 is TGTGCCAGCAGCTCTTTATATCGGAGCGCTGAAGCTTTCTTT. Amino acids: CASSSLYRSAEAFF. Using reference TRBV11-2 and TRBJ1-1 for the parts outside the CDR3, the full variable domain is EAGVAQSPRYKIIEKRQSVAFWCNPISGHATLYWYQQILGQGPKLLIQFQNNGVVDDSQLPKDRFSAERLKGVDSTLKIQPAKLEDSAVYLCASSSLYRSAEAFFGQGTRLTVV.

The chain combines TRBV4-3 with TRBJ2-2, with 10 bases aligning to TRBD2. After removal of 4 bases from V and 7 bases from J, the junction contained 12 bases not matched to a gene. The germline V gene encodes CDR1 LGHNA and CDR2 YSLEER. The CDR3 is made up of 17 amino acids. The CDR3 DNA follows: TGCGCCAGCAGCCCAAGCCTCCTAGCGGGGGTAGGCGGGGAGCTGTTTTTT. Translation gives CASSPSLLAGVGGELFF.

The genes are TRBV7-2 and TRBJ1-5, with D possibly matching TRBD1 (6 bases). The germline V gene has CDR1 SGHTA and CDR2 FQGNSA. The CDR3 sequence is 15 residues long. Trimming took 5 bases from V and 6 from J, leaving 17 bases between them. Here the CDR3 DNA reads TGTGCCAGCAGCCAGGGGAGGGGAACCGGTCAGCCCCAGCATTTT. It yields the protein CASSQGRGTGQPQHF.

The count of this clone is one. The gene calls are TRBV30 and TRBJ2-1, with 7 bases identical to TRBD1. Per germline, CDR1 GTSNPN and CDR2 SVGIG (reference sequence). J lost 3 bases, V lost 3 bases, and 8 bases had no gene match. This CDR3 is built from 15 residues. The CDR3 DNA follows: TGTGCCTGGAGCCCCGGGACAGCCTTCTACAATGAGCAGTTCTTC. Its protein product is CAWSPGTAFYNEQFF. Combining the CDR3 with reference TRBV30 and TRBJ2-1 gives the whole variable domain SQTIHQWPATLVQPVGSPLSLECTVEGTSNPNLYWYRQAAGRGLQLLFYSVGIGQISSEVPQNLSASRPQDRQFILSSKKLLLSDSGFYLCAWSPGTAFYNEQFFGPGTRLTVL.

The chain recombines TRBV6-5 with TRBJ2-3, with 8 bases aligning to TRBD1. The V and J ends lost 7 bases and 2 bases, in that order; junction bases with no gene match: 8. Looked up from germline, CDR1 is MNHEY and CDR2 is SVGAGI. This CDR3 has 15 residues. CDR3: CASTAGTGITDTQYF. In DNA form, the CDR3 reads TGTGCCAGCACAGCCGGGACAGGCATCACAGATACGCAGTATTTT.

The CDR3 loop is CASSFPDRENEKLFF. CDR3 nucleotide sequence: TGTGCCAGCAGCTTCCCGGACAGAGAAAATGAAAAACTGTTTTTT. This sequence joins TRBV7-2 and TRBJ1-4; D may be TRBD1 (6 bases). Trimming took 3 bases from V and 5 from J, leaving 13 bases between them. CDR3 length: 15 residues. The germline CDR1 and CDR2 sequences are SGHTA and FQGNSA.

V gene TRBV9 combines with J gene TRBJ1-6; D remains ambiguous. V lost 3 bases, J lost 5 bases, and 9 bases lay in between. Germline CDR1 and CDR2: SGDLS and YYNGEE. The CDR3 sequence is 14 residues long. Here the CDR3 DNA reads TGTGCCAGCAGCGGTATAATCGATAATTCACCCCTCCACTTT. Translation gives CASSGIIDNSPLHF.

The gene calls are TRBV7-2 and TRBJ2-1; D might be TRBD1 (5 bases). The V end was cut by 7 bases, the J end by 5 bases, with 18 bases between. The CDR3 has 15 residues. CDR1 and CDR2 (germline): SGHTA, FQGNSA. The chain's CDR3 is CASTPAPRAHNEQFF. Written as DNA, the CDR3 is TGTGCCAGCACCCCGGCACCCAGGGCCCACAATGAGCAGTTCTTC. Using reference TRBV7-2 and TRBJ2-1 for the parts outside the CDR3, the full variable domain is GAGVSQSPSNKVTEKGKDVELRCDPISGHTALYWYRQSLGQGLEFLIYFQGNSAPDKSGLPSDRFSAERTGGSVSTLTIQRTQQEDSAVYLCASTPAPRAHNEQFFGPGTRLTVL.

The genes are TRBV28 and TRBJ2-2; TRBD2 agrees at 9 bases. CDR1 is MDHEN and CDR2 is SYDVKM in the germline V gene. CDR3 length: 15 amino acids. With V trimmed by 6 bases and J by 5 bases, 7 bases remained unmatched. CDR3 coding DNA: TGTGCCAGCAGCAGTAGCGGGAGAGGGACCGGGGAGCTGTTTTTT. It is translated as CASSSSGRGTGELFF.

This CDR3 is CASSYQQGGSYGYTF. CDR3 nucleotides: TGTGCCAGCAGTTATCAACAGGGAGGCAGCTATGGCTACACCTTC. The rearrangement uses TRBV28 and TRBJ1-2, with D perhaps TRBD1 (6 bases). The CDR3 totals 15 residues. Germline V gene lookup returns CDR1 MDHEN and CDR2 SYDVKM. The V end was cut by 4 bases, the J end by 4 bases, with 16 bases between.

V gene TRBV6-1 combines with J gene TRBJ2-2; no clear D. The V end lost 2 bases, the J end lost 6 bases, and 13 bases lay between the germline ends. This CDR3 has 15 residues. Germline loops: CDR1 MNHNS, CDR2 SASEGT. This chain's CDR3 is CASSERISTPGELFF. In nucleotides, the CDR3 is TGTGCCAGCAGTGAACGGATTTCAACCCCCGGGGAGCTGTTTTTT.

With regard to this clone: One end of the junction is discordant with germline, which a read error may explain. DNA of the CDR3: TGCGCCACCAGCTATCGACCGGGGGGGACTAACACCGGGGAGCTGTTTTTT. Translated, it gives CATSYRPGGTNTGELFF. This sequence joins TRBV5-1 and TRBJ2-2, with 8 bases matching TRBD2. The CDR3 loop spans 17 amino acids. Germline values: CDR1 SGHRS, CDR2 YFSETQ.

The rearrangement joins TRBV28 to TRBJ1-4, with TRBD1 matching 8 bases. The CDR3 contains 15 residues. V shed 2 bases, J shed 8 bases, and the junction held 7 bases outside the gene matches. The germline gives CDR1 MDHEN, CDR2 SYDVKM. The CDR3 coding sequence is TGTGCCAGCAGTTTAGGACAGGGAGCGAGGGAAAAACTGTTTTTT. Translation: CASSLGQGAREKLFF.

The V gene is TRBV9, the J gene TRBJ1-4; the match to TRBD1 covers 7 bases. The germline gives CDR1 SGDLS, CDR2 YYNGEE. There are 17 residues in the CDR3. V lost 7 bases, J lost 8 bases, and 20 bases stayed unmatched. CDR3 loop: CASPRDSGDMGAEKLFF. The CDR3, as DNA: TGTGCCAGCCCACGGGACAGCGGCGATATGGGCGCAGAAAAACTGTTTTTT. Supplemented by reference TRBV9 and TRBJ1-4, the full variable domain reads DSGVTQTPKHLITATGQRVTLRCSPRSGDLSVYWYQQSLDQGLQFLIQYYNGEERAKGNILERFSAQQFPDLHSELNLSSLELGDSALYFCASPRDSGDMGAEKLFFGSGTQLSVL.

The V gene is TRBV6-5, the J gene TRBJ1-1; D is uncertain. CDR1 MNHEY and CDR2 SVGAGI come from the germline V gene. V lost 0 bases, J lost 4 bases, and 12 bases lay in between. This CDR3 region has 15 residues. Written as DNA, the CDR3 is TGTGCCAGCAGTTACTCCTTCGATGTGGGCACTGAAGCTTTCTTT. As protein: CASSYSFDVGTEAFF.

The chain links TRBV6-5 to TRBJ2-1; 8 positions match TRBD1. With 7 bases clipped from V and 6 bases from J, the junction kept 11 bases outside the gene matches. The CDR3 totals 15 residues. Germline CDR1 is MNHEY and CDR2 is SVGAGI. The CDR3 DNA reads as TGTGCCAGCACTCCTCAGGACAGGGTTGGCAATGAGCAGTTCTTC. This sequence encodes CASTPQDRVGNEQFF.

The chain joins TRBV7-9 to TRBJ2-7, with no clear D. CDR1 and CDR2 from the germline V gene are SEHNR and FQNEAQ (reference sequence). V gave up 2 bases and J gave up 6 bases, with 17 bases separating them. The CDR3 is 15 amino acids. CDR3: CASSLIGGASGEQYF. The DNA for the CDR3 is TGTGCCAGCAGCTTAATAGGTGGAGCTAGTGGCGAGCAGTACTTC. Using reference TRBV7-9 and TRBJ2-7 for the parts outside the CDR3, the full variable domain is DTGVSQNPRHKITKRGQNVTFRCDPISEHNRLYWYRQTLGQGPEFLTYFQNEAQLEKSRLLSDRFSAERPKGSFSTLEIQRTEQGDSAMYLCASSLIGGASGEQYFGPGTRLTVT.

In the case of this clone: The junction shows a germline mismatch at one end, possibly a read error. V and J are TRBV6-6 and TRBJ1-3; unclear D gene. This CDR3 region has 13 residues. Looked up from germline, CDR1 is MNHNY and CDR2 is SVGAGI (reference sequence). CDR3 protein: CASSDRTGNTIYF. DNA for the CDR3: TGTGCCAGCAGCGATCGGACTGGGAACACCATATATTTT.

This clone has only a few counts. The CDR3 DNA reads TGTGCCAGCAGCCAAGATGGCACAAGAGGTGGCTACACCTTC. It codes for CASSQDGTRGGYTF. The chain uses TRBV3-1 (or the pseudogene TRBV3-2) and TRBJ1-2; D is ambiguous. Trimming cost V 0 bases and J 7 bases, with 12 bases left between them. CDR1 LGHDT and CDR2 YNNKEL come from the germline V gene (reference sequence). This CDR3 comprises 14 residues.